This passage covers 17 T cell receptor beta chains from one sample sequenced in a study of blood T cells in healthy people across ages. For the second PCR, which ran for about 6 to 11 cycles, a sample-barcoded 5' primer and a J-beta primer mix were used. TCRdb independently ran MiXCR on the 5' RACE reads; one entry per CDR3 protein. The table records 2 million or so distinct CDR3 sequences, just under 50% of them present only once. Sequencing was carried out using blood. All receptors derive from a woman aged 40 to 50 in good health.

This clonotype was picked up one time. The chain recombines TRBV4-2 with TRBJ2-7, with 9 positions matching TRBD2. The DNA end is a closer match to TRBJ2-5, so the J assignment may be wrong. Germline lookup yields CDR1 LGHNA and CDR2 YNFKEQ. This CDR3 contains 16 residues. Here the CDR3 DNA reads TGTGCCAGCAGCCAAGACGCGGCGGGGGGGCGGGAGACCCAGTACTTC. This translates into CASSQDAAGGRETQYF.

V is TRBV5-6 and J is TRBJ2-4; D is ambiguous. This CDR3 region has 16 residues. Germline lookup yields CDR1 SGHDT and CDR2 YYEEEE. V lost 1 base to trimming and J lost 0 bases, with 11 bases between them. Written as DNA, the CDR3 is TGTGCCAGCAGCTTGTTGGTGTTACTAGCCAAAAACATTCAGTACTTC. It yields the protein CASSLLVLLAKNIQYF.

This chain connects TRBV9 to TRBJ2-3; a weak D match, TRBD1 (5 bases). This CDR3 is 13 amino acids long. V was shortened by 0 bases and J by 6 bases, with 8 bases between the two germline ends. Germline CDR1 SGDLS, CDR2 YYNGEE. In DNA form, the CDR3 reads TGTGCCAGCAGCGTAGTACAGGTCGATACGCAGTATTTT. Its translation is CASSVVQVDTQYF.

V and J are TRBV27 and TRBJ2-1, with D perhaps TRBD2 (5 bases). The J call may not be correct, given that the DNA end is closer to TRBJ2-7. The V gene's germline CDR1 is MNHEY and CDR2 SMNVEV (reference sequence). The CDR3 loop spans 17 amino acids. The CDR3 is CASSFFRSDLSYNEQYF. CDR3 bases: TGTGCCAGCAGTTTTTTTCGTAGCGACCTCTCCTACAATGAGCAGTACTTC.

This clonotype was picked up a small number of times. V and J are TRBV7-2 and TRBJ2-6, with D perhaps assigned TRBD1 or TRBD2 (5 bases each). CDR3 size: 17 residues. Germline V CDR1 and CDR2: SGHTA, FQGNSA. V was shortened by 7 bases and J by 0 bases, with 16 bases between the two germline ends. The CDR3 is CASTTGGMGSGANVLTF. As DNA, the CDR3 is TGTGCCAGCACCACTGGGGGAATGGGCTCTGGGGCCAACGTCCTGACTTTC.

Concerning this clonotype itself: One end of the junction fails to match germline, which may point to a read error. The V and J genes are TRBV5-1 and TRBJ2-7, with 7 nucleotides matching TRBD1. This CDR3 has 14 amino acids. CDR1 is SGHRS and CDR2 is YFSETQ in the germline V gene. CDR3 nucleotides: TGCGCCAGCAGCTCGACAGGGAGCACCTACGGGCAGTACTTC. Residues: CASSSTGSTYGQYF.

This rearrangement joins TRBV7-2 to TRBJ2-7; 9 bases align to TRBD1. V dropped 1 base and J dropped 3; count of bases not matched to a gene: 4. This CDR3 region has 15 residues. Germline lookup yields CDR1 SGHTA and CDR2 FQGNSA. The CDR3 sequence: CASSLGPDRGYEQYF. The CDR3 nucleotides are TGTGCCAGCAGCTTAGGTCCGGACAGGGGCTACGAGCAGTACTTC.

The V call is TRBV27, the J call TRBJ2-1; no reliable D call. Trimming removed 6 bases from V and 3 bases from J, with 15 bases in between. The CDR3 is 15 residues long. The germline V gene has CDR1 MNHEY and CDR2 SMNVEV (reference sequence). The CDR3 DNA sequence: TGTGCCAGCAGCCTCAGACGGAATCACTACAATGAGCAGTTCTTC. Amino acids: CASSLRRNHYNEQFF.

The gene calls are TRBV12-3 or TRBV12-4 and TRBJ2-4, with 7 bases matching TRBD2. V shed 3 bases, J shed 3 bases, and the junction held 11 bases outside the gene matches. CDR3 length equals 17 residues. This CDR3 reads CASSFRASGEHKNIQYF. For the CDR3, the DNA is TGTGCCAGCAGTTTCCGCGCCAGCGGGGAACACAAAAACATTCAGTACTTC.

The chain has TRBV12-3 or TRBV12-4 and TRBJ2-3; TRBD2 matches at 8 bases. The CDR3 is 15 amino acids. V lost 6 bases and J lost 4; bases outside the gene matches: 9. This CDR3 reads CASSPRTGGSDTQYF. CDR3 bases: TGTGCCAGCAGCCCTCGGACGGGGGGGTCAGATACGCAGTATTTT.

This clonotype was seen a single time. V usage is TRBV6-5 and J usage is TRBJ1-5; no firm D call. This CDR3 comprises 18 residues. The V end was cut by 2 bases, the J end by 0 bases, with 17 bases between. Per germline, CDR1 MNHEY and CDR2 SVGAGI. CDR3 sequence (DNA): TGTGCCAGCAGTTACGGCGTCGGGCGGCTCTATAGCAATCAGCCCCAGCATTTT. It encodes CASSYGVGRLYSNQPQHF.

This clonotype was picked up one time. V and J are TRBV2 and TRBJ2-7; D unresolved. Trimming shortened V by 0 bases and J by 6 bases, and 6 bases separated the two germline ends. Germline V lookup: CDR1 SNHLY, CDR2 FYNNEI. The CDR3 contains 12 residues. DNA for the CDR3: TGTGCCAGCAGTGAAGCGTTGGTCGAGCAGTACTTC. Residues: CASSEALVEQYF.

This clonotype has more than one count but fewer than ten. V usage is TRBV7-2 and J usage is TRBJ2-1; 9 nucleotides align to TRBD2. J lost 9 bases, V lost 1 base, and 4 bases had no gene match. Germline loops: CDR1 SGHTA, CDR2 FQGNSA. The CDR3 contains 14 residues. The DNA of the CDR3 is TGTGCCAGCAGCTTAGTGCGGGGGGGCTCTGAGCAGTTCTTC. Translating gives CASSLVRGGSEQFF.

CDR3 coding DNA: TGTGCCAGCAGCTTTCGTACTAGCGGGGCCGGGGAGCTGTTTTTT. Its translation is CASSFRTSGAGELFF. The gene calls are TRBV7-6 and TRBJ2-2, with TRBD2 matching over 10 bases. Germline values: CDR1 SGHVS, CDR2 FNYEAQ. Trimming at V came to 3 bases and at J to 6 bases, leaving 4 bases not matched to a gene. The CDR3 is 15 residues long.

This sequence joins TRBV6-2 or TRBV6-3 and TRBJ2-4, with TRBD1 matching 7 bases. The J segment lost 7 bases and the V segment lost 0 bases, leaving 9 bases of the junction unmatched. The CDR3 extends over 16 amino acids. Looked up from germline, CDR1 is MNHEY and CDR2 is SVGEGT. The CDR3 nucleotides read TGTGCCAGCAGTTACTCGAGGGTCGGCAGGGGGAACATTCAGTACTTC. Protein sequence: CASSYSRVGRGNIQYF.

The chain combines TRBV7-2 with TRBJ1-5; D may be TRBD1 (6 bases). Germline V gene data show CDR1 as SGHTA and CDR2 as FQGNSA. V dropped 5 bases and J dropped 7 bases, with 21 bases sitting between them. The CDR3 spans 16 residues. DNA for the CDR3: TGTGCCAGCAGCCTTCTCCTGACAGGAGAGGGACAGCCCCAGCATTTT. Amino acid sequence: CASSLLLTGEGQPQHF.

This clonotype was observed a handful of times. This chain joins TRBV24-1 and TRBJ2-3, with D perhaps TRBD2 (5 bases). This CDR3 region has 15 residues. CDR1 and CDR2 from the germline V gene are KGHDR and SFDVKD. Between the trimmed V and J ends, which lost 1 base and 0 bases, there was a span of 7 bases. The CDR3 protein is CATSDFPSSTDTQYF. The CDR3 DNA reads as TGTGCCACCAGTGATTTTCCTAGCAGCACAGATACGCAGTATTTT.